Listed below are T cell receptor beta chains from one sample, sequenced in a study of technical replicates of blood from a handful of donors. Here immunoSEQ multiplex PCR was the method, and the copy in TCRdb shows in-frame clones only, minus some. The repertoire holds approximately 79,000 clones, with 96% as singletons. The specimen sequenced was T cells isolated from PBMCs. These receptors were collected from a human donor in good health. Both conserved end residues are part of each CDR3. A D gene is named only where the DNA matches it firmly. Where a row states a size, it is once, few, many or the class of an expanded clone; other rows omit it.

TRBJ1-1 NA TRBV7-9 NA CASSPGQFEAFF TGTGCCAGCAGCCCCGGACAATTTGAAGCTTTCTTT
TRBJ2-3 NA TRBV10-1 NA CASSGSLDTQYF TGCGCCAGCAGTGGGTCCCTAGATACGCAGTATTTT
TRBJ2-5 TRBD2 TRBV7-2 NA CASSPSGRRGETQYF TGTGCCAGCAGCCCCAGCGGGAGAAGGGGTGAGACCCAGTACTTC
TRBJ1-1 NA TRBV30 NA CAWSVGATEAFF TGTGCCTGGAGTGTAGGGGCCACTGAAGCTTTCTTT
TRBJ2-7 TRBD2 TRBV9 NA CASSVLSGSSYEQYF TGTGCCAGCAGCGTTTTAAGCGGGAGTTCCTACGAGCAGTACTTC
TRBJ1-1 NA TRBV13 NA CASTLGAKTEAFF TGTGCCAGCACCTTAGGCGCTAAGACTGAAGCTTTCTTT
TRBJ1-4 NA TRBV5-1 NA CASRGEDEKLFF TGCGCCAGCAGAGGGGAGGATGAAAAACTGTTTTTT
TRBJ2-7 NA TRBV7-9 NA CASSLVTRNHEQYF TGTGCCAGCAGCTTAGTAACTAGGAACCACGAGCAGTACTTC
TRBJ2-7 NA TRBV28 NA CATLSGSLNEQYF TGTGCCACCCTGTCAGGGTCCTTAAACGAGCAGTACTTC
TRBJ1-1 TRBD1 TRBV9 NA CASSVAGTGRSINTEAFF TGTGCCAGCAGCGTAGCGGGGACAGGGAGAAGTATAAATACTGAAGCTTTCTTT
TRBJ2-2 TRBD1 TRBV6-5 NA CASSYSTGAYTGELFF TGTGCCAGCAGTTACTCGACAGGGGCGTACACCGGGGAGCTGTTTTTT
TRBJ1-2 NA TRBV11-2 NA CASSLLTANYGYTF TGTGCCAGCAGCTTACTGACAGCGAACTATGGCTACACCTTC
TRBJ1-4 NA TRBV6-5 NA CASSQDNEKLFF TGTGCCAGCAGTCAGGATAATGAAAAACTGTTTTTT
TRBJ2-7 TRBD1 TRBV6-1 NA CASSKPGQGIYEQYF TGTGCCAGCAGTAAACCGGGACAGGGGATTTACGAGCAGTACTTC
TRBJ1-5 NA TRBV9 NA CASSVAGDNNQPQHF TGTGCCAGCAGCGTAGCAGGGGACAACAATCAGCCCCAGCATTTT
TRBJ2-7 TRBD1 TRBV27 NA CASSHDRVKEQYF TGTGCCAGCAGTCACGACAGGGTAAAGGAGCAGTACTTC
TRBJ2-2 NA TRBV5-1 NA CASSLAPGSGTGELFF TGCGCCAGCAGCTTGGCCCCGGGGTCGGGCACCGGGGAGCTGTTTTTT
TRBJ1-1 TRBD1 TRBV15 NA CATSRGDRDTEAFF TGTGCCACCAGCAGAGGTGACAGGGACACTGAAGCTTTCTTT
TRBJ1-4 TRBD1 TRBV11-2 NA CASSSAGTGIEKLFF TGTGCCAGCAGCTCCGCCGGGACAGGGATTGAAAAACTGTTTTTT
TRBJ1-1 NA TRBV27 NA CASSFGHYTEAFF TGTGCCAGCAGTTTCGGACATTACACTGAAGCTTTCTTT
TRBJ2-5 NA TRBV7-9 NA CASSFTLEQETQYF TGTGCCAGCAGTTTTACCCTGGAGCAAGAGACCCAGTACTTC
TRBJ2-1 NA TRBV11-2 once CASSWGLDYNEQFF TGTGCCAGCAGCTGGGGACTCGATTACAATGAGCAGTTCTTC
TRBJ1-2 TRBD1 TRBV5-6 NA CASSSIGTGAYGYTF TGTGCCAGCAGCTCAATCGGGACAGGGGCCTATGGCTACACCTTC
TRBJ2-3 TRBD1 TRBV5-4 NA CASSLAGQGTDTQYF TGTGCCAGCAGCTTGGCGGGACAGGGAACAGATACGCAGTATTTT
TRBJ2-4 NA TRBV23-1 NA CASSQFGLYKNIQYF TGCGCCAGCAGTCAATTCGGACTATACAAAAACATTCAGTACTTC
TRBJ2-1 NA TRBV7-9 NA CASSLGGSYNEQFF TGTGCCAGCAGCTTAGGCGGATCCTACAATGAGCAGTTCTTC
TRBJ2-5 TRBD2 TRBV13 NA CASSPPAGEGETQYF TGTGCCAGCAGCCCCCCAGCGGGAGAGGGGGAGACCCAGTACTTC
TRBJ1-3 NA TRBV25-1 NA CASSHAGKGNTIYF TGTGCCAGCAGCCACGCGGGGAAAGGAAACACCATATATTTT
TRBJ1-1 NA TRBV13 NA CASSFEGVYPEAFF TGTGCCAGCAGCTTCGAAGGGGTATACCCTGAAGCTTTCTTT
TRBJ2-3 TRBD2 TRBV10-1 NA CASSSKREGITDTQYF TGCGCCAGCAGTTCCAAGCGGGAGGGGATTACAGATACGCAGTATTTT
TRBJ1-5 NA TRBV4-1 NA CASSQGAAGQPQHF TGCGCCAGCAGCCAAGGAGCGGCCGGTCAGCCCCAGCATTTT
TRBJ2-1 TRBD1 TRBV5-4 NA CASSIDREYNEQFF TGTGCCAGCAGCATCGACAGGGAATACAATGAGCAGTTCTTC
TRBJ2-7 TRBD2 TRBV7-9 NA CASSPLAGGLYEQYF TGTGCCAGCAGCCCCCTAGCGGGAGGTCTCTATGAGCAGTACTTC
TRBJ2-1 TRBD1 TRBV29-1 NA CSVAQGAQNEQFF TGCAGCGTTGCCCAGGGGGCGCAGAATGAGCAGTTCTTC
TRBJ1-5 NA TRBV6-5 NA CASSTLGGQPQHF TGTGCCAGCAGTACCCTGGGAGGTCAGCCCCAGCATTTT
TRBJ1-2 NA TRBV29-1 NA CSVIRETYGYTF TGCAGCGTTATACGGGAGACCTATGGCTACACCTTC
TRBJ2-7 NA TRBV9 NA CASSVGGVSYEQYF TGTGCCAGCAGCGTAGGCGGGGTCAGCTACGAGCAGTACTTC
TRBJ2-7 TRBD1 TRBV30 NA CAWSVLGLFRTGVYEQYF TGTGCCTGGAGTGTACTGGGTCTGTTTAGGACAGGGGTCTACGAGCAGTACTTC
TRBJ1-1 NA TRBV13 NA CASSFREATEAFF TGTGCCAGCAGCTTCAGGGAGGCGACTGAAGCTTTCTTT
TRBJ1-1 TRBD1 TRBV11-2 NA CASSLGDRVNTEAFF TGTGCCAGCAGCTTAGGCGACAGGGTGAACACTGAAGCTTTCTTT
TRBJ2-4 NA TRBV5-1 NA CASSLGPSGGARKNIQYF TGCGCCAGCAGCTTGGGTCCTTCGGGTGGCGCTCGCAAAAACATTCAGTACTTC
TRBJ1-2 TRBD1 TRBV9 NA CASSPGQGNYGYTF TGTGCCAGCAGCCCGGGACAGGGGAACTATGGCTACACCTTC
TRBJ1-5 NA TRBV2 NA CASSDATESGQPQHF TGTGCCAGCAGTGACGCTACCGAGTCAGGACAGCCCCAGCATTTT
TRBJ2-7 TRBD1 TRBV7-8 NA CASTLGGAGYEQYF TGTGCCAGCACCCTAGGGGGCGCTGGCTACGAGCAGTACTTC
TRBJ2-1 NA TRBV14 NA CASSQSSAYNEQFF TGTGCCAGCAGCCAATCTAGCGCCTACAATGAGCAGTTCTTC
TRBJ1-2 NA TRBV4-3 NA CASSQANSFYPRKQSPYGYTF TGCGCCAGCAGCCAAGCCAATTCTTTCTACCCTCGGAAACAGAGCCCCTATGGCTACACCTTC
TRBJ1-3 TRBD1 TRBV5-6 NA CASTQTGLGNTIYF TGTGCCAGCACCCAGACAGGGCTAGGAAACACCATATATTTT
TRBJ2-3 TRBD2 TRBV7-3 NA CASSPGLATDTQYF TGTGCCAGCAGCCCGGGACTAGCCACAGATACGCAGTATTTT
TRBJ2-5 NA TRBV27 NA CASSFSKAETQYF TGTGCCAGCAGTTTTAGCAAGGCGGAGACCCAGTACTTC
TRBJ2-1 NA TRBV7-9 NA CASSLVSRENYNEQFF TGTGCCAGCAGCTTAGTGTCACGGGAAAACTACAATGAGCAGTTCTTC
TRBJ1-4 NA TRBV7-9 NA CASSFQSGEKLFF TGTGCCAGCAGCTTCCAATCAGGTGAAAAACTGTTTTTT
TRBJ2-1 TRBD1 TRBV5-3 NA CARSLTGGNEQFF TGTGCCAGAAGCTTGACAGGGGGCAATGAGCAGTTCTTC
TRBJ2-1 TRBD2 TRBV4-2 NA CASTLTSGTTNEQFF TGTGCCAGCACCTTAACTAGCGGGACGACCAATGAGCAGTTCTTC
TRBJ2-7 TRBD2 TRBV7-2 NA CASSRSLAGGGEQYF TGTGCCAGCAGCCGGTCACTAGCGGGAGGGGGCGAGCAGTACTTC